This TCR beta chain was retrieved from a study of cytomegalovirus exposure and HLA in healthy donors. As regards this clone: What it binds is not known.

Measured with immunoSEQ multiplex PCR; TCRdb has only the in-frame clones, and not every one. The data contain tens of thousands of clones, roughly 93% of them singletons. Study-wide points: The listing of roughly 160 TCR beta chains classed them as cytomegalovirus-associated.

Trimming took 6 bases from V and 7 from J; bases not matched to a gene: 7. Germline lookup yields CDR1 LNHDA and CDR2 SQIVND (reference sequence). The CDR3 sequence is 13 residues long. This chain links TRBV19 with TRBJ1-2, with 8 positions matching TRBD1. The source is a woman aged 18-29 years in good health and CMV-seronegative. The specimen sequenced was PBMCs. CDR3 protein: CASSPDRGSGYTF. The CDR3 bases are TGTGCCAGTAGCCCCGACAGGGGCTCTGGCTACACCTTC.